This T cell receptor (beta chain) emerged from a study of T cells in Graves' hyperthyroidism and ophthalmopathy. V lost 0 bases, J lost 0 bases, and 3 bases stayed unmatched. CDR1 and CDR2 from the germline V gene are SGHRS and YFSETQ. The length of the CDR3 is 18 residues. Amplification targeted TCR beta CDR3 regions from RNA transcripts. Initially, a first-round RT-PCR of the TCR CDR3 employed the HTBI primer set. TCRdb re-analysed the multiplex PCR reads in MiXCR, keeping a single row per CDR3 protein. In the table there are 500,000 to 650,000 distinct CDR3 sequences, 40% to 50% of which are singletons. This clonotype has a count of ten or more. The antigen remains unidentified. Study outcomes and limitations: Most thyroid clonotypes that were expanded above 0.001 also turned up in blood.

The sequence was collected from an adult woman with Graves' disease, either hyperthyroidism or ophthalmopathy (not recorded which). V gene TRBV5-1 combines with J gene TRBJ2-6; 10 bases line up with TRBD1. Sequencing was performed on peripheral blood or thyroid tissue (not recorded which). In nucleotides, the CDR3 is TGCGCCAGCAGCTTGGCTTGGGACAGGGGCTCTGGGGCCAACGTCCTGACTTTC. Protein sequence: CASSLAWDRGSGANVLTF.